This is a list of T cell receptor beta chains from one sample in a study. TCRdb recomputed calls from the RT-PCR reads with MiXCR, one row per CDR3 protein. The sample has approximately 720,000 distinct CDR3 sequences; 13% to 15% are singletons. Sequenced material: memory CD4+ T cells from blood. The receptors originated from a female donor in good health, serving as a healthy control. CDR3s include the opening cysteine and the closing phenylalanine or tryptophan.

v_call | cdr3_length | cdr3_aa
TRBV5-1 | 16 | CASSLIPGTSGYEQYF
TRBV6-5 | 14 | CASSYVTGGNTIYF
TRBV6-6 | 18 | CASSPVGSGRGNTGELFF
TRBV29-1 | 13 | CSVGWSLPGELFF
TRBV29-1 | 14 | CSVLNVRNQGEQYF
TRBV6-2/TRBV6-3 | 13 | CASSYSNRREQYF
TRBV4-1 | 19 | CASSQEGLATSGSRDTQYF
TRBV6-2/TRBV6-3 | 15 | CASSYGASGYNEQFF
TRBV12-5 | 15 | CASGLAPGGGNEQFF
TRBV28 | 14 | CASSFGGPGNEQFF
TRBV29-1 | 9 | CSVDNGYTF
TRBV6-1 | 16 | CASSGSRGFSNQPQHF
TRBV11-3 | 15 | CASSATGVSTDTQYF
TRBV20-1 | 14 | CSARDRGWAYEQYF
TRBV7-6 | 14 | CASSPRTLHEKLFF
TRBV5-1 | 17 | CASSLGLSSGGTYEQYF
TRBV29-1 | 12 | CSAIGANYGYTF
TRBV7-2 | 17 | CASSQGVAGGGTGELFF
TRBV5-1 | 16 | CASSSLPGTAYNEQFF
TRBV7-2 | 16 | CASRKRFTSGYNEQFF
TRBV28 | 14 | CATTTRKSSYEQYF
TRBV20-1 | 13 | CSARDTHNEKLFF
TRBV14 | 18 | CASSQERAVGRAVYGYTF
TRBV28 | 12 | CASSLMGNGYTF
TRBV19 | 15 | CASTPGQGTGGTQYF
TRBV27 | 17 | CASSLYGPGRARDTQYF
TRBV7-9 | 14 | CASSRWTEGNTIYF
TRBV30 | 12 | CAWALGLETQYF
TRBV7-6 | 14 | CASSSGQGNYGYTF
TRBV20-1 | 13 | CSAPGATKLEQYF
TRBV7-3 | 16 | CASSLTYTTSTDTQYF
TRBV6-5 | 14 | CASSRLTGGNEQFF
TRBV7-2 | 15 | CASSLGGRSTDTQYF
TRBV20-1 | 14 | CSASTSGTRNEQFF
TRBV18 | 12 | CASTGQGTEAFF
TRBV11-2 | 15 | CASSLDPGSNTEAFF
TRBV11-2 | 15 | CASSLVAVYNSPLHF
TRBV28 | 14 | CASRTSGTWRWLFF
TRBV7-2 | 15 | CASSSTSGGNNEQFF
TRBV7-2 | 15 | CASSLGPTSYNEQFF
TRBV27 | 13 | CASSHRQNHGYTF
TRBV5-1 | 15 | CASSSVQGSGNTIYF
TRBV5-5 | 14 | CASSFGQPNEKLFF
TRBV5-1 | 15 | CASRGRLAGTDTQYF
TRBV3-1 | 14 | CASSQDWGDTEAFF
TRBV29-1 | 12 | CSVPGTDYGYTF
TRBV6-5 | 14 | CASSYLAEFGEQLF
TRBV5-1 | 13 | CASSWDKDTEAFF
TRBV10-3 | 13 | CAISPQGESGYTF
TRBV6-5 | 15 | CASSYSLQGSSPLHF
TRBV5-4 | 15 | CASSPTTGDNYGYTF
TRBV20-1 | 15 | CSAVSGTLGPYGYTF
TRBV20-1 | 17 | CSARIRSGLTLNTEAFF
TRBV12-3/TRBV12-4 | 15 | CASSLWGGLDSPLHF
TRBV5-1 | 15 | CASSMGTGWNTEAFF
TRBV5-4 | 13 | CASSSDSTYEQYF
TRBV20-1 | 15 | CSASYATGNTGELFF
TRBV15 | 15 | CATSRVWSSTDTQYF